The 29 T cell receptor beta chains presented below share a single source sample, sequenced in a study of blood T cells in healthy people across ages. Primers used in a second PCR of roughly 6 to 11 cycles were a sample-barcoded 5' primer and a J-beta primer mix. Each CDR3 protein gets one entry after TCRdb re-called the 5' RACE reads with MiXCR. The sample carries almost 1 million distinct CDR3 sequences, roughly 51% recorded once. Sequencing input: blood. Receptors originate from a woman aged 55 to 70 in good health.

V and J are TRBV7-8 and TRBJ2-1; 8 bases map to TRBD1. From germline, CDR1 is SGHVS and CDR2 FQNEAQ. The CDR3 runs to 15 residues. Trimming at V came to 7 bases and at J to 8 bases, leaving 13 bases not matched to a gene. The CDR3 loop reads CASTGGDRPWYEQFF. CDR3 DNA sequence: TGTGCCAGCACTGGTGGGGACAGGCCCTGGTATGAGCAGTTCTTC.

The chain couples TRBV12-3 or TRBV12-4 to TRBJ2-1; D possibly corresponds to TRBD2 (5 bases). The V end lost 3 bases, the J end lost 8 bases, and 20 bases lay between the germline ends. This CDR3 has 16 residues. The DNA of the CDR3 is TGTGCCAGCAGTTTTCCAGAGCGGCCGCTCTCGGATGAGCAGTTCTTC. Protein product: CASSFPERPLSDEQFF.

The rearrangement joins TRBV18 to TRBJ2-1; D uncertain. V lost 3 bases and J 0 bases, leaving 9 bases between the germline ends. Germline assignment: CDR1 KGHSH and CDR2 LQKENI. The CDR3 has 15 residues. CDR3 residues: CASSPGPNSYNEQFF. The CDR3 nucleotides are TGTGCCAGCTCACCGGGCCCGAACTCCTACAATGAGCAGTTCTTC.

This chain connects TRBV20-1 to TRBJ1-6, with D possibly TRBD1 on 6 matching bases. V lost 0 bases and J 1 base, leaving 16 bases between the germline ends. This CDR3 comprises 18 residues. Germline V gene sequence: CDR1 DFQATT, CDR2 SNEGSKA (reference sequence). CDR3 sequence (DNA): TGCAGTGCTAGAGACCGACTGCCCCAGGGGTCCTATAATTCACCCCTCCACTTT. It codes for CSARDRLPQGSYNSPLHF.

The rearrangement links TRBV12-3 or TRBV12-4 to TRBJ2-1; a weak D match, TRBD2 (5 bases). This CDR3 region has 14 residues. Trimming cost V 4 bases and J 7 bases, with 14 bases left between them. The CDR3 loop reads CASSSAPGMNEQFF. DNA of the CDR3: TGTGCCAGCAGTTCAGCGCCGGGGATGAATGAGCAGTTCTTC.

About this clonotype: A read error may account for a junction end that differs from germline. The chain employs TRBV5-1 and TRBJ2-3; 8 nucleotides line up with TRBD1. This CDR3 has 14 residues. Germline-derived CDR1 and CDR2 are SGHRS and YFSETQ. The CDR3 sequence: CASSLALGTGTQYF. The CDR3 bases are TGCGCCAGCAGCTTGGCGCTCGGGACAGGTACGCAGTATTTT.

The chain combines TRBV7-9 with TRBJ2-5; 13 bases map to TRBD2. The CDR3 contains 15 residues. Germline V gene data show CDR1 as SEHNR and CDR2 as FQNEAQ (reference sequence). V dropped 5 bases and J dropped 4; count of bases not matched to a gene: 4. CDR3 sequence: CASSRTSGSGETQYF. The CDR3 DNA is TGTGCCAGCAGCCGGACTAGCGGGAGTGGAGAGACCCAGTACTTC.

There are a few counts of this clonotype. The chain employs TRBV5-1 and TRBJ2-5, with 7 nucleotides matching TRBD1. V shed 0 bases, J shed 4 bases, and the junction held 6 bases outside the gene matches. The CDR3 extends over 15 amino acids. Germline-derived CDR1 and CDR2 are SGHRS and YFSETQ. CDR3 protein: CASSLGQGVRETQYF. The DNA for the CDR3 is TGCGCCAGCAGCTTGGGACAGGGAGTCCGAGAGACCCAGTACTTC.

Only one count was recorded for this clonotype. CDR3 sequence reads: CSARDPNGPTDTQYF. The CDR3, as DNA: TGCAGTGCTAGAGATCCCAACGGGCCCACAGATACGCAGTATTTT. The rearrangement uses TRBV20-1 and TRBJ2-3; D unclear. The germline CDR1 and CDR2 sequences are DFQATT and SNEGSKA (reference sequence). With 0 bases removed from V and 2 bases from J, the gap between germline ends came to 12 bases. This CDR3 comprises 15 residues.

The V gene is TRBV12-3 or TRBV12-4, the J gene TRBJ1-2, with 11 positions matching TRBD1. The CDR3 has 13 residues. The V and J ends lost 6 bases and 6 bases, in that order; junction bases with no gene match: 3. The CDR3 sequence is CASSLDRGHGYTF. The CDR3 region has the DNA TGTGCCAGCAGCCTGGACAGGGGGCATGGCTACACCTTC.

The genes are TRBV4-2 and TRBJ2-1, with 8 bases fitting TRBD1. The CDR3 covers 20 residues. The germline V gene encodes CDR1 LGHNA and CDR2 YNFKEQ. V gave up 0 bases and J gave up 4 bases; unmatched junction bases: 17. The CDR3 region is CASSQDLAPTGGGVYNEQFF. CDR3 nucleotides: TGTGCCAGCAGCCAAGATCTCGCCCCCACAGGGGGTGGGGTTTACAATGAGCAGTTCTTC.

This sequence joins TRBV5-1 and TRBJ1-2; TRBD1 agrees at 8 bases. V dropped 4 bases and J dropped 2; count of bases not matched to a gene: 10. There are 16 residues in the CDR3. Germline-derived CDR1 and CDR2 are SGHRS and YFSETQ. CDR3 sequence: CASSLRPGQDNYGYTF. Written as DNA, the CDR3 is TGCGCCAGCAGCCTTAGACCGGGACAGGACAACTATGGCTACACCTTC.

This chain links TRBV20-1 with TRBJ1-2, with D possibly matching TRBD1 (6 bases). In germline, CDR1 is DFQATT, CDR2 SNEGSKA (reference sequence). Trimming took 3 bases from V and 5 from J, leaving 10 bases between them. This CDR3 has 12 amino acids. Here the CDR3 reads CSASIQGYGYTF. For the CDR3, the DNA is TGCAGTGCTAGTATCCAGGGGTATGGCTACACCTTC.

This clonotype was recorded a few times. The chain uses TRBV15 and TRBJ2-3; 10 bases align to TRBD1. The CDR3 consists of 17 residues. J lost 4 bases, V lost 4 bases, and 11 bases had no gene match. CDR1 and CDR2 from the germline V gene are LNHNV and YYDKDF (reference sequence). The CDR3 spells CATSKFAGQGIADTQYF. The CDR3 coding sequence is TGTGCCACCAGCAAATTCGCGGGACAGGGGATCGCAGATACGCAGTATTTT.

This clonotype was recorded only once. This chain links TRBV29-1 with TRBJ1-2; TRBD1 might be the D (6 bases). The germline gives CDR1 SQVTM, CDR2 ANQGSEA. V shed 6 bases and J shed 2 bases, with 16 bases lying between them. The CDR3 covers 14 residues. The CDR3 DNA follows: TGCAGCGTGTCGGGGGCCGCGGGCAACTATGGCTACACCTTC. Residues: CSVSGAAGNYGYTF.

The genes are TRBV9 and TRBJ1-2; TRBD1 is a possible D gene (6 bases). This CDR3 spans 15 amino acids. The V gene's germline CDR1 is SGDLS and CDR2 YYNGEE. V was shortened by 6 bases and J by 5 bases, with 20 bases between the two germline ends. Here the CDR3 reads CASNAQGGGLYGYTF. DNA of the CDR3: TGTGCCAGCAACGCACAGGGAGGCGGCCTTTATGGCTACACCTTC.

The chain couples TRBV7-2 to TRBJ2-7; 10 positions agree with TRBD1. Germline trimming cut 8 bases from V and 4 bases from J; bases unmatched to any gene: 5. The germline V gene encodes CDR1 SGHTA and CDR2 FQGNSA. The CDR3 length is 13 residues. The CDR3 region has the DNA TGTGCCAGCTGCGACAGGGGGCAGTACGAGCAGTACTTC. Translation gives CASCDRGQYEQYF.

This chain links TRBV4-1 with TRBJ2-1, with 8 bases that match TRBD2. V lost 6 bases to trimming and J lost 2 bases; unmatched junction nucleotides: 9. The V gene's germline CDR1 is MGHRA and CDR2 YSYEKL. This CDR3 has 16 amino acids. CDR3 residues: CASSPLAGLAYNEQFF. Written as DNA, the CDR3 is TGCGCCAGCAGTCCCCTAGCGGGTTTGGCCTACAATGAGCAGTTCTTC.

The CDR3 DNA follows: TGTGCCAGCAGTGAAGCAGGGCGGGGTGGTGAGCAGTTCTTC. This gives the protein CASSEAGRGGEQFF. The chain links TRBV6-1 to TRBJ2-1; the D gene is possibly TRBD2 (6 bases). The CDR3 consists of 14 residues. Germline assignment: CDR1 MNHNS and CDR2 SASEGT. V lost 0 bases to trimming and J lost 9 bases, with 12 bases between them.

V is TRBV5-1 and J is TRBJ1-4; tentatively, D is TRBD1 (5 bases). Germline V lookup: CDR1 SGHRS, CDR2 YFSETQ. There are 15 residues in the CDR3. V was shortened by 3 bases and J by 5 bases, with 14 bases between the two germline ends. The CDR3 region has the DNA TGCGCCAGCAGCTACCTGGGGACGGCAAATGAAAAACTGTTTTTT. Translating it yields CASSYLGTANEKLFF.

This clonotype showed up just once. J is TRBJ2-5 and V is TRBV7-9; D remains unclear. Germline V gene lookup returns CDR1 SEHNR and CDR2 FQNEAQ (reference sequence). V gave up 5 bases and J gave up 5 bases, with 21 bases separating them. The CDR3 sequence is 16 residues long. The CDR3 nucleotides read TGTGCCAGCAGCCCGAAGTATGTGCCGGTCGGGGAGACCCAGTACTTC. Its protein is CASSPKYVPVGETQYF.

The chain carries TRBV12-5 and TRBJ2-2; 9 bases line up with TRBD1. Germline loops: CDR1 LGHNT, CDR2 FRNRAP. J lost 6 bases, V lost 4 bases, and 9 bases had no gene match. This CDR3 contains 16 residues. CDR3 nucleotide sequence: TGTGCTAGTGGTTCGACGTTCCGGGACAGGGCCGGGGAGCTGTTTTTT. Its translation: CASGSTFRDRAGELFF.

V usage is TRBV6-5 and J usage is TRBJ2-7, with 7 bases matching TRBD1. Unmatched junction bases numbered 6, after V lost 7 bases and J lost 0 bases. The CDR3 consists of 14 residues. Germline V CDR1 and CDR2: MNHEY, SVGAGI. CDR3 region: CASNPTGTSYEQYF. CDR3 coding DNA: TGTGCCAGCAACCCGACAGGGACCTCCTACGAGCAGTACTTC.

The chain is built from TRBV20-1 and TRBJ2-1; D possibly corresponds to TRBD2 (6 bases). This CDR3 contains 14 residues. V was cut by 7 bases and J by 2 bases, with 15 bases left in between. Germline values: CDR1 DFQATT, CDR2 SNEGSKA (reference sequence). The CDR3 DNA is TGCAGTGAAGGACGGCGGGGAACCTACAATGAGCAGTTCTTC. Translating gives CSEGRRGTYNEQFF.

This chain links TRBV3-1 with TRBJ2-7; D remains unclear. Germline lookup yields CDR1 LGHDT and CDR2 YNNKEL (reference sequence). Trimming removed 5 bases at V and 0 bases at J, with 8 bases between. The CDR3 totals 13 residues. For the CDR3, the DNA is TGTGCCAGCAGCGGGCGAGGCTCCTACGAGCAGTACTTC. Protein product: CASSGRGSYEQYF.

This clonotype was seen a handful of times. The chain has TRBV6-5 and TRBJ2-7, with 8 nucleotides matching TRBD2. The germline V gene has CDR1 MNHEY and CDR2 SVGAGI. This CDR3 region has 15 residues. V shed 5 bases and J 7 bases; nucleotides not matched to a gene: 13. CDR3 protein: CASSNPTSGQREQYF. The CDR3, as DNA: TGTGCCAGCAGTAACCCTACTAGCGGCCAGAGGGAGCAGTACTTC.

The V gene is TRBV28, the J gene TRBJ1-1, with D tentatively TRBD1 (5 bases). CDR3 length equals 12 residues. Germline V gives CDR1 MDHEN, CDR2 SYDVKM. V shed 5 bases and J shed 11 bases, with 15 bases lying between them. CDR3 loop: CASSAGGSVAFF. CDR3 DNA sequence: TGTGCCAGCAGTGCTGGGGGGAGCGTGGCTTTCTTT.

The V gene is TRBV30, the J gene TRBJ2-2; D might be TRBD2 (5 bases). CDR1 is GTSNPN, CDR2 SVGIG, per germline (reference sequence). This CDR3 contains 14 residues. The ends were cut back, 8 bases at V and 5 bases at J, with 18 bases in the middle. CDR3 protein: CAGGWTKKTGELFF. CDR3 coding DNA: TGTGCCGGAGGCTGGACGAAGAAAACCGGGGAGCTGTTTTTT.

The chain links TRBV6-5 to TRBJ1-5; weak D call: TRBD1 (5 bases). V lost 9 bases, J lost 0 bases, and 15 bases lay in between. This CDR3 spans 15 amino acids. Germline-derived CDR1 and CDR2 are MNHEY and SVGAGI. The CDR3 bases are TGTGCCAGTGGGGCCGGGGGATATAGCAATCAGCCCCAGCATTTT. Encoded protein: CASGAGGYSNQPQHF.